This is a list of T cell receptor beta chains from one sample in a study of shared clonotypes between healthy human individuals. Data came from immunoSEQ multiplex PCR; TCRdb stores just in-frame clones and leaves some out. Of about 680,000 clones in the sample, 92% are singletons; the top ten hold 24%. Sequencing was done on a sample of naive CD8+ T cells sorted from blood. The receptors originated from a man in his thirties or forties in good health. Each CDR3 is given with its conserved first and last residue. D genes are given only for firm matches. Expanded clones get a size class; other rows say once, few or many, or leave the size out.

size: -; D: TRBD1; V: TRBV29-1; J: TRBJ1-1; CDR3: CSVEGQGTEAFF; DNA: TGCAGCGTCGAAGGACAGGGGACTGAAGCTTTCTTT
size: few; D: -; V: TRBV5-4; J: TRBJ2-1; CDR3: CASSLDRANEQFF; DNA: TGTGCCAGCAGCTTGGACAGGGCCAATGAGCAGTTCTTC
size: -; D: TRBD1; V: TRBV27; J: TRBJ2-5; CDR3: CASSPQGAGVGETQYF; DNA: TGTGCCAGCAGTCCACAGGGGGCAGGTGTTGGAGAGACCCAGTACTTC
size: -; D: TRBD1; V: TRBV28; J: TRBJ1-1; CDR3: CASSLRGTATEAFF; DNA: TGTGCCAGCAGTTTACGCGGGACAGCCACTGAAGCTTTCTTT
size: once; D: TRBD2; V: TRBV5-1; J: TRBJ2-7; CDR3: CASSLETSGSYEQYF; DNA: TGCGCCAGCAGCTTGGAAACTAGCGGGAGCTACGAGCAGTACTTC
size: few; D: TRBD1; V: TRBV5-8; J: TRBJ1-5; CDR3: CASTPPVPGQAFYSNQPQHF; DNA: TGTGCCAGCACCCCGCCCGTCCCGGGACAGGCTTTCTATAGCAATCAGCCCCAGCATTTT
size: -; D: -; V: TRBV9; J: TRBJ2-7; CDR3: CASSPEGFMSSYEQYF; DNA: TGTGCCAGCAGCCCAGAGGGTTTCATGAGCTCCTACGAGCAGTACTTC
size: -; D: TRBD1; V: TRBV6-5; J: TRBJ2-1; CDR3: CASSSQGQGYNEQFF; DNA: TGTGCCAGCAGTTCTCAGGGACAGGGCTACAATGAGCAGTTCTTC
size: -; D: -; V: TRBV4-1; J: TRBJ2-1; CDR3: CASSPHGTGNEQFF; DNA: TGCGCCAGCAGCCCTCATGGGACGGGCAATGAGCAGTTCTTC
size: -; D: TRBD2; V: TRBV19; J: TRBJ2-7; CDR3: CASSIAGGSYEQYF; DNA: TGTGCCAGTAGTATAGCGGGGGGATCCTACGAGCAGTACTTC
size: -; D: -; V: TRBV6-5; J: TRBJ2-7; CDR3: CASSSVQGITYEQYF; DNA: TGTGCCAGCAGTTCTGTTCAGGGGATCACCTACGAGCAGTACTTC
size: -; D: -; V: TRBV6-1; J: TRBJ2-1; CDR3: CASSEGMNSYNEQFF; DNA: TGTGCCAGCAGTGAGGGAATGAACTCCTACAATGAGCAGTTCTTC
size: once; D: -; V: TRBV7-3; J: TRBJ1-1; CDR3: CASSPALGTEAFF; DNA: TGTGCCAGCAGCCCGGCGCTTGGCACTGAAGCTTTCTTT
size: few; D: TRBD1; V: TRBV10-3; J: TRBJ1-2; CDR3: CAGQTGTGLAYTF; DNA: TGTGCCGGACAAACCGGGACAGGGCTTGCCTACACCTTC
size: -; D: -; V: TRBV6-6; J: TRBJ1-2; CDR3: CASSPSGPNYGYTF; DNA: TGTGCCAGCAGTCCTTCCGGCCCCAACTATGGCTACACCTTC
size: -; D: -; V: TRBV7-2; J: TRBJ2-5; CDR3: CASSSHSNQETQYF; DNA: TGTGCCAGCAGCTCCCACTCTAACCAAGAGACCCAGTACTTC
size: -; D: -; V: TRBV11-2; J: TRBJ2-1; CDR3: CASSENRAGAYNEQFF; DNA: TGTGCCAGCAGCGAGAACCGGGCCGGGGCCTACAATGAGCAGTTCTTC
size: -; D: -; V: TRBV6-1; J: TRBJ2-1; CDR3: CASSEAYQLAYNEQFF; DNA: TGTGCCAGCAGTGAAGCGTACCAGCTAGCCTACAATGAGCAGTTCTTC
size: -; D: TRBD1; V: TRBV28; J: TRBJ2-3; CDR3: CASRGDRGLTDTQYF; DNA: TGTGCCAGCAGAGGCGACAGGGGGCTTACAGATACGCAGTATTTT
size: -; D: TRBD1; V: TRBV7-3; J: TRBJ2-4; CDR3: CASRPNPTGAVSDIQYF; DNA: TGTGCCAGCAGACCAAATCCGACAGGGGCCGTATCTGACATTCAGTACTTC